The present entry profiles one TCR beta chain with its context. This CDR3 region has 15 residues. Germline CDR1 and CDR2: SGHNT and YENEEA. Losses at the gene ends were 3 bases for V and 5 bases for J; bases not matched to a gene: 5. The record originates from a study of OX40 agonist ivuxolimab in advanced cancers. Repertoires were generated with immunoSEQ multiplex PCR, while TCRdb's copy carries only in-frame clones and drops some. This sample yields 50,000 to 70,000 clones, of which about 81% are seen a single time; 2.1% belongs to the top ten. Sequenced material: CD4+ or CD8+ T cells sorted from blood, taken in a trial of the OX40 agonist ivuxolimab. The rearrangement joins TRBV11-3 to TRBJ2-1; TRBD1 matches at 9 bases. The sequence derives from an adult with an advanced solid tumor such as melanoma, head and neck, liver or kidney cancer. CDR3 sequence (DNA): TGTGCCAGCAGCTTGGGACAGGGAATTGACAATGAGCAGTTCTTC. This sequence encodes CASSLGQGIDNEQFF.